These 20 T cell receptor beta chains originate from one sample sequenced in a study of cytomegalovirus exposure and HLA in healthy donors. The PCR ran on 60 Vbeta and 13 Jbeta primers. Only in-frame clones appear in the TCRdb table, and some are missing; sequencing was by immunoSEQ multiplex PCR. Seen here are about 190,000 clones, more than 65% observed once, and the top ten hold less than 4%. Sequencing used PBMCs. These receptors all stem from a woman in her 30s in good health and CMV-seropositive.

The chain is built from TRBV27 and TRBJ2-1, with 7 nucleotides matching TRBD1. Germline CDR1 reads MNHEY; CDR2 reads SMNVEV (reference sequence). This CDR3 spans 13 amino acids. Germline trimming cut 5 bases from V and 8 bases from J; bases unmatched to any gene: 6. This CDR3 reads CASSLGQVDEQFF. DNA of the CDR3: TGTGCCAGCAGTCTAGGACAGGTAGATGAGCAGTTCTTC.

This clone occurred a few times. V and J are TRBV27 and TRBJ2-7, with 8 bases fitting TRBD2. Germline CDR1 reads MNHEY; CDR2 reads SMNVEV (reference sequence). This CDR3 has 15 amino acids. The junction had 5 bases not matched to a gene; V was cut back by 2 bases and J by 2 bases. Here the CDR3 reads CASSLTSGGTYEQYF. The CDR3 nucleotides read TGTGCCAGCAGTTTAACGAGCGGGGGCACCTACGAGCAGTACTTC.

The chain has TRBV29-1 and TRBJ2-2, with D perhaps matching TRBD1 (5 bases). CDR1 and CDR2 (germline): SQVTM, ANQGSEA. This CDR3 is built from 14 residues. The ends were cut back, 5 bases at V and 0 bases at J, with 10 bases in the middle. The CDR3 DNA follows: TGCAGCGTTTCCCAGGGTACGAACACCGGGGAGCTGTTTTTT. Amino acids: CSVSQGTNTGELFF.

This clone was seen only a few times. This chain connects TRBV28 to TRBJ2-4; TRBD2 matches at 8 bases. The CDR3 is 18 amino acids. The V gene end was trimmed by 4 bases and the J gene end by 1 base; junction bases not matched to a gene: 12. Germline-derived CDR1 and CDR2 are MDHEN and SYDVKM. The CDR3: CASSSFIAGTGAKNIQYF. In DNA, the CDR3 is TGTGCCAGCAGTTCCTTTATAGCGGGAACGGGTGCCAAAAACATTCAGTACTTC.

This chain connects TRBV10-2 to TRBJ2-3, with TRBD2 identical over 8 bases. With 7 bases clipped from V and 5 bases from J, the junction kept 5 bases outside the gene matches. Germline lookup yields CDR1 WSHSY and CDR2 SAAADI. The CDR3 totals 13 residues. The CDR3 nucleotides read TGCGCCAGCAAAAGCGGGAGTAGAGATACGCAGTATTTT. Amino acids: CASKSGSRDTQYF.

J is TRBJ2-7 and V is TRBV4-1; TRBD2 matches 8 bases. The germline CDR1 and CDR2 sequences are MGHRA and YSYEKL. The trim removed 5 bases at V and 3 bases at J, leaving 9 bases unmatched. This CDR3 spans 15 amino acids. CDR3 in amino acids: CASSALAGALYEQYF. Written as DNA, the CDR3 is TGCGCCAGCAGCGCCCTAGCGGGTGCCCTCTACGAGCAGTACTTC.

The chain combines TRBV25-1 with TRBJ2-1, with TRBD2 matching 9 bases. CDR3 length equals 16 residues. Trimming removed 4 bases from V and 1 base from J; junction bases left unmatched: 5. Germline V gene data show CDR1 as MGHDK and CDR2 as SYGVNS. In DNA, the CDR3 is TGTGCCAGCAGTGCCGGACTAGCGCTATCCTACAATGAGCAGTTCTTC. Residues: CASSAGLALSYNEQFF.

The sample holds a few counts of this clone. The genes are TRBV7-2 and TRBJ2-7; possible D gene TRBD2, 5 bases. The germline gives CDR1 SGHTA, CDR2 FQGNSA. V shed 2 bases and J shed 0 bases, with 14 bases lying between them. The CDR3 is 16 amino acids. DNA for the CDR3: TGTGCCAGCAGCTTAATGCAGCGGACGAGCTCCTACGAGCAGTACTTC. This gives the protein CASSLMQRTSSYEQYF. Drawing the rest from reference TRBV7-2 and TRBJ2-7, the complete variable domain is GAGVSQSPSNKVTEKGKDVELRCDPISGHTALYWYRQSLGQGLEFLIYFQGNSAPDKSGLPSDRFSAERTGGSVSTLTIQRTQQEDSAVYLCASSLMQRTSSYEQYFGPGTRLTVT.

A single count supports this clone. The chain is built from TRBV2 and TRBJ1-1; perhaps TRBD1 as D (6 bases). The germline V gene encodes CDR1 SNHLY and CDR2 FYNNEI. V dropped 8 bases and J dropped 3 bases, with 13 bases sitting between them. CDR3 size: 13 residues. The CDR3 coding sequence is TGTGCCAGCCTAACCCGGACAGACACTGAAGCTTTCTTT. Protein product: CASLTRTDTEAFF. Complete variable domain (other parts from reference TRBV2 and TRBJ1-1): EPEVTQTPSHQVTQMGQEVILRCVPISNHLYFYWYRQILGQKVEFLVSFYNNEISEKSEIFDDQFSVERPDGSNFTLKIRSTKLEDSAMYFCASLTRTDTEAFFGQGTRLTVV.

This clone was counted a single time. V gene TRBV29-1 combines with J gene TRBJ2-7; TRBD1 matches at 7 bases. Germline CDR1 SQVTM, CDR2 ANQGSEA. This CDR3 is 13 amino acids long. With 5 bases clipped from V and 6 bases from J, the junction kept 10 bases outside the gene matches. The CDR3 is CSVRTGLYAEQYF. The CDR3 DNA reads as TGCAGCGTTCGGACAGGATTATATGCCGAGCAGTACTTC.

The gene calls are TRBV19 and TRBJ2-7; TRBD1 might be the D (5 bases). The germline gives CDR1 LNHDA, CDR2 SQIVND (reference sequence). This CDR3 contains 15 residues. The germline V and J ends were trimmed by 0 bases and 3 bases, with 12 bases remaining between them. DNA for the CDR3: TGTGCCAGTAGTATAGATGGTGACAGCTACTACGAGCAGTACTTC. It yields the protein CASSIDGDSYYEQYF.

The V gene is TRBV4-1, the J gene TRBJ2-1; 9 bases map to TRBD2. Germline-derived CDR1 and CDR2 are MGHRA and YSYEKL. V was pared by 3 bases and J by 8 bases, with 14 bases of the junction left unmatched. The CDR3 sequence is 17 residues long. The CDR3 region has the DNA TGCGCCAGCAGCCAGGATCATACTAGCGGGTCTATCTATGAGCAGTTCTTC. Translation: CASSQDHTSGSIYEQFF.

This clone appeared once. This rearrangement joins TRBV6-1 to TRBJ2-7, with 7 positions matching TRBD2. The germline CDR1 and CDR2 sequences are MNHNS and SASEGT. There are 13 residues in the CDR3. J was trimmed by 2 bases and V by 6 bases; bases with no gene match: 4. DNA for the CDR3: TGTGCCAGCAGCCCAAGCGGGACCTACGAGCAGTACTTC. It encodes CASSPSGTYEQYF.

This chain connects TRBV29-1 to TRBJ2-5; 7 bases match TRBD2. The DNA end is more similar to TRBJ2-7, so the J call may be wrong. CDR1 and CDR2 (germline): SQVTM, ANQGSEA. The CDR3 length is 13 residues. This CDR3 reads CSVAPGGSYEQYF. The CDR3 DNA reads TGCAGCGTTGCCCCGGGAGGCTCCTACGAGCAGTACTTC.

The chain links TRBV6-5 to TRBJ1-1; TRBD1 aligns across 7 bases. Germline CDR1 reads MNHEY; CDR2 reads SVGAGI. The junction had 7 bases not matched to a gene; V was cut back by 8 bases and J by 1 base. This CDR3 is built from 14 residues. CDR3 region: CASRVDRSNTEAFF. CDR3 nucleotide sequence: TGTGCCAGCCGGGTGGACAGGTCGAACACTGAAGCTTTCTTT.

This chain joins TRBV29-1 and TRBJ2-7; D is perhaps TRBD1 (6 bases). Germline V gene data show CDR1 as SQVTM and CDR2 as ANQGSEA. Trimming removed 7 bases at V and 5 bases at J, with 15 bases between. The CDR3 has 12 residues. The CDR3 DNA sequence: TGCAGCGCTCGGACAGTAGGAAACGAGCAGTACTTC. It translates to CSARTVGNEQYF.

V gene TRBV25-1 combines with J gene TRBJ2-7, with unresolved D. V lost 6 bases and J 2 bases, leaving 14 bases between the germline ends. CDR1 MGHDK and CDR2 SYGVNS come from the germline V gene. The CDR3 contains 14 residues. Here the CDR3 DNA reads TGTGCCAGCAGAGACCGCGTTGAGGCCTACGAGCAGTACTTC. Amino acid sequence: CASRDRVEAYEQYF.

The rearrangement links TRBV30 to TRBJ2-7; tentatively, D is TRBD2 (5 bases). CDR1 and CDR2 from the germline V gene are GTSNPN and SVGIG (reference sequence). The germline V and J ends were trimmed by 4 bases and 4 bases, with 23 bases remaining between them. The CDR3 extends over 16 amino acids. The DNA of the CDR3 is TGTGCCTGGACCACACCGCGGGCCCGAAAGGGATACGAGCAGTACTTC. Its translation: CAWTTPRARKGYEQYF.

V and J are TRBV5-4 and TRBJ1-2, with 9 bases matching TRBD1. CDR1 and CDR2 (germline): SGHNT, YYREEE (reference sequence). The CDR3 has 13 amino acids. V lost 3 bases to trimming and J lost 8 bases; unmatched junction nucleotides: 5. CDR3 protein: CASSSQGARGYTF. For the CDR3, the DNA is TGTGCCAGCAGCTCACAGGGGGCTCGGGGCTACACCTTC.

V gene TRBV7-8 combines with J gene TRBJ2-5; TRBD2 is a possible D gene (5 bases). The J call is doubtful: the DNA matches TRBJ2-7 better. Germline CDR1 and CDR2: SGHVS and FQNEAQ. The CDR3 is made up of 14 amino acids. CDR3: CASSLVGVGYEQYF. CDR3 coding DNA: TGTGCCAGCAGCTTAGTGGGAGTGGGGTACGAGCAGTACTTC.